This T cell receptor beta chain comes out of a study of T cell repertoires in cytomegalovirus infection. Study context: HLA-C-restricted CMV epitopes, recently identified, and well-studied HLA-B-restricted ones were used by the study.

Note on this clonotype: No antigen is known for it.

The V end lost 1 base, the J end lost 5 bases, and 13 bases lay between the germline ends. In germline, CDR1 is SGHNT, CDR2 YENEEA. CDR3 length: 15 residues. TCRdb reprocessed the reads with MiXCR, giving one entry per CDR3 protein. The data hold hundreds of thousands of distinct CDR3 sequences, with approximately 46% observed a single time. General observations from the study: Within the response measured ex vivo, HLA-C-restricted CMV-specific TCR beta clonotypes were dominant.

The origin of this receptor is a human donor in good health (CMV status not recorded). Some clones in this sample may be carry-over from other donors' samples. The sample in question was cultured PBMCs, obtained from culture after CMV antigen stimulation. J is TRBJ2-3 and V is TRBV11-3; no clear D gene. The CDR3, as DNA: TGTGCCAGCAGCTTAGGTTCATTCCATGGAGATACGCAGTATTTT. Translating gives CASSLGSFHGDTQYF. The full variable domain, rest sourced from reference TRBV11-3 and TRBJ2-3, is EAGVVQSPRYKIIEKKQPVAFWCNPISGHNTLYWYLQNLGQGPELLIRYENEEAVDDSQLPKDRFSAERLKGVDSTLKIQPAELGDSAVYLCASSLGSFHGDTQYFGPGTRLTVL.